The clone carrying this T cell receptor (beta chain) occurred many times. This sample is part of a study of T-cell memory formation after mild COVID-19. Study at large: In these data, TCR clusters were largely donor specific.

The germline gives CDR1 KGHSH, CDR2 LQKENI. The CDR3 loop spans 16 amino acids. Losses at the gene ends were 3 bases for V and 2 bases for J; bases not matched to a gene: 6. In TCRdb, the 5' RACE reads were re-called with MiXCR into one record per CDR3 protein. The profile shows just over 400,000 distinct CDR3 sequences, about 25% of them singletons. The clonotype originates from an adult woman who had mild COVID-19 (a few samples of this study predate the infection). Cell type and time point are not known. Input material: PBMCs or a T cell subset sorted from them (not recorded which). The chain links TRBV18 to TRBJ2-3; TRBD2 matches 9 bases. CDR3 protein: CASSPVAGASTDTQYF. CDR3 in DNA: TGTGCCAGCTCACCTGTAGCGGGGGCCTCCACAGATACGCAGTATTTT.